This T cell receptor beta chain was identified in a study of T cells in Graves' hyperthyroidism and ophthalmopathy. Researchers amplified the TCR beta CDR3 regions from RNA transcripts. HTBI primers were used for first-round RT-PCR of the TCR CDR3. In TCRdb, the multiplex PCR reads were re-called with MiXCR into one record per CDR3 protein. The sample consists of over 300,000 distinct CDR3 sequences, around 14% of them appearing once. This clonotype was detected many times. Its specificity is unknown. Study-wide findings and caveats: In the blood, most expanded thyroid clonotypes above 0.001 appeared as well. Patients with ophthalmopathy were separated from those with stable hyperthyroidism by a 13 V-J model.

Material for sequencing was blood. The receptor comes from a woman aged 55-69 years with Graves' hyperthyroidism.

CDR3 bases: TGTGCCAGCTCACCTCAGACTACGAAAGAGACCCAGTACTTC. Protein: CASSPQTTKETQYF. V usage is TRBV18 and J usage is TRBJ2-5; perhaps TRBD2 as D (5 bases). Per the germline V gene, CDR1 is KGHSH and CDR2 is LQKENI. V was clipped by 3 bases and J by 3 bases, with 11 bases between them. This CDR3 is 14 amino acids long.